This entry lists 20 T cell receptor beta chains sequenced from one sample in a study of CD8 T cells in ankylosing spondylitis. The study's findings and limits: One TCR beta motif, made up of roughly 8 highly homologous variants, appeared characteristic of ankylosing spondylitis blood.

TCRdb re-called the 5' RACE reads through MiXCR, storing one row per CDR3 protein. Of about 540,000 distinct CDR3 sequences listed, over 9.5% are singletons. The antigens for these receptors are not known. The sequenced sample was blood, either unsorted or a sorted T cell fraction (not recorded which). The receptors here all came from a male donor with ankylosing spondylitis.

The rearrangement uses TRBV20-1 and TRBJ2-7; 8 bases map to TRBD2. The CDR3 runs 12 residues. Trimming removed 3 bases from V and 6 bases from J; junction bases left unmatched: 4. The V gene's germline CDR1 is DFQATT and CDR2 SNEGSKA (reference sequence). Here the CDR3 reads CSASSTSAEQYF. The CDR3 DNA reads as TGCAGTGCTAGCTCGACTAGCGCCGAGCAGTACTTC.

The rearrangement links TRBV15 to TRBJ1-4, with 8 bases lining up with TRBD1. This CDR3 has 14 residues. V shed 11 bases, J shed 0 bases, and the junction held 5 bases outside the gene matches. Germline loops: CDR1 LNHNV, CDR2 YYDKDF (reference sequence). In DNA form, the CDR3 reads TGTGCCGCCGGACAGGGCGCAACTAATGAAAAACTGTTTTTT. Its protein product is CAAGQGATNEKLFF.

This clonotype was observed many times. The chain couples TRBV11-2 to TRBJ2-7; maybe TRBD1 (6 bases). CDR3 length equals 14 residues. Trimming stripped 5 bases from V and 2 bases from J, with 13 bases between. The germline CDR1 and CDR2 sequences are SGHAT and FQNNGV. The CDR3 nucleotides are TGTGCCAGCAGCGCCGGACAGTTCACCTACGAGCAGTACGTC. Translation gives CASSAGQFTYEQYV.

The rearrangement uses TRBV20-1 and TRBJ2-1, with 12 bases lining up with TRBD2. With 5 bases clipped from V and 8 bases from J, the junction kept 4 bases outside the gene matches. CDR1 DFQATT and CDR2 SNEGSKA come from the germline V gene (reference sequence). The CDR3 spans 13 residues. The CDR3 nucleotides read TGCAGTGCTTCTAGCGGGAGGGCGGATGAGCAGTTCTTC. Protein: CSASSGRADEQFF.

The genes are TRBV20-1 and TRBJ2-3; 9 bases are a match to TRBD2. This CDR3 has 18 amino acids. Per the germline V gene, CDR1 is DFQATT and CDR2 is SNEGSKA (reference sequence). V lost 3 bases to trimming and J lost 2 bases; unmatched junction nucleotides: 15. The CDR3 DNA sequence: TGCAGTGCTAGCCTTATCGCGGGAGGGCGTTTGTTCACAGATACGCAGTATTTT. Residues: CSASLIAGGRLFTDTQYF.

The genes are TRBV18 and TRBJ2-7, with TRBD1 matching over 9 bases. CDR1 and CDR2 from the germline V gene are KGHSH and LQKENI. Trimming at V came to 6 bases and at J to 1 base, leaving 1 base not matched to a gene. CDR3 length: 13 amino acids. CDR3 bases: TGTGCCAGCTCCGGGACAGGGTCCTACGAGCAGTACGTC. Its translation: CASSGTGSYEQYV.

This clonotype was detected ten times or more. J is TRBJ1-5 and V is TRBV4-2; tentatively, D is TRBD1 (6 bases). Germline CDR1 is LGHNA and CDR2 is YNFKEQ. The V and J ends lost 1 base and 6 bases respectively, with 13 bases between them. The CDR3 is made up of 15 amino acids. The CDR3 spells CASSQGTEKGQPQHF. The CDR3 coding sequence is TGTGCCAGCAGCCAAGGGACAGAGAAGGGTCAGCCCCAGCATTTT.

In its sample, this clonotype was seen many times. V and J are TRBV20-1 and TRBJ1-2; D gene uncertain. From germline, CDR1 is DFQATT and CDR2 SNEGSKA (reference sequence). This CDR3 has 16 amino acids. The germline V and J ends were trimmed by 0 bases and 6 bases, with 20 bases remaining between them. The CDR3 is CSARDAVSSPENGYTF. The CDR3 nucleotides read TGCAGTGCTAGAGATGCGGTATCATCCCCCGAAAATGGCTACACCTTC.

This clonotype has ten or more counts. This chain connects TRBV14 to TRBJ2-1; 11 bases agree with TRBD2. The CDR3 runs 19 residues. The V gene end was trimmed by 4 bases and the J gene end by 4 bases; junction bases not matched to a gene: 15. Germline lookup yields CDR1 SGHDN and CDR2 FVKESK. The DNA for the CDR3 is TGTGCCAGCAGCCGAATGAGGACGGCTAGCGGGAGGACATACAATGAGCAGTTCTTC. Its translation: CASSRMRTASGRTYNEQFF. Drawing the rest from reference TRBV14 and TRBJ2-1, the complete variable domain is EAGVTQFPSHSVIEKGQTVTLRCDPISGHDNLYWYRRVMGKEIKFLLHFVKESKQDESGMPNNRFLAERTGGTYSTLKVQPAELEDSGVYFCASSRMRTASGRTYNEQFFGPGTRLTVL.

Only a few counts were recorded for this clonotype. The chain has TRBV5-1 and TRBJ2-2; no reliable D call. V gave up 0 bases and J gave up 6 bases, with 9 bases separating them. The CDR3 runs 14 residues. Germline values: CDR1 SGHRS, CDR2 YFSETQ. DNA of the CDR3: TGCGCCAGCAGCTTGGCGGCGACGGCCGGGGAGCTGTTTTTT. Protein sequence: CASSLAATAGELFF. Using reference TRBV5-1 and TRBJ2-2 for the parts outside the CDR3, the full variable domain is KAGVTQTPRYLIKTRGQQVTLSCSPISGHRSVSWYQQTPGQGLQFLFEYFSETQRNKGNFPGRFSGRQFSNSRSEMNVSTLELGDSALYLCASSLAATAGELFFGEGSRLTVL.

This clonotype came up a few times. The chain couples TRBV4-1 to TRBJ1-5, with D possibly TRBD1 on 6 matching bases. Germline assignment: CDR1 MGHRA and CDR2 YSYEKL. Trimming removed 6 bases at V and 5 bases at J, with 17 bases between. The CDR3 runs to 15 residues. This CDR3 reads CASRRDTRADQPQHF. The CDR3, as DNA: TGCGCCAGCAGGAGGGACACTAGGGCGGATCAGCCCCAGCATTTT.

The chain combines TRBV15 with TRBJ2-2; D is possibly TRBD1 (6 bases). The germline gives CDR1 LNHNV, CDR2 YYDKDF (reference sequence). Trimming removed 8 bases at V and 7 bases at J, with 14 bases between. The CDR3 totals 13 residues. CDR3 bases: TGTGCCACCCGGGACAAGTACGTCGGGGAGCTGTTTTTT. It specifies CATRDKYVGELFF.

This clonotype was seen a few times. The rearrangement joins TRBV5-1 to TRBJ2-5; no definite D call. Trimming took off 0 bases at V and 3 bases at J, with 6 bases between the two ends. CDR3 size: 13 residues. In germline, CDR1 is SGHRS, CDR2 YFSETQ. CDR3 sequence reads: CASSLDPEETQYF. In DNA, the CDR3 is TGCGCCAGCAGCTTGGACCCGGAAGAGACCCAGTACTTC.

V usage is TRBV7-2 and J usage is TRBJ2-3; D is unresolved. CDR1 is SGHTA, CDR2 FQGNSA, per germline. V shed 5 bases and J shed 0 bases, with 12 bases lying between them. The CDR3 is made up of 15 amino acids. The CDR3 DNA reads as TGTGCCAGCAGCCGAACACAAACTAGCACAGATACGCAGTATTTT. Translation gives CASSRTQTSTDTQYF.

This clonotype showed up just a few times. This chain links TRBV12-3 or TRBV12-4 with TRBJ2-2; 11 bases agree with TRBD2. V lost 6 bases, J lost 5 bases, and 11 bases stayed unmatched. This CDR3 has 17 amino acids. CDR3 in amino acids: CASRIILAGGSTGELFF. The CDR3 DNA follows: TGTGCCAGCAGAATCATTCTAGCGGGAGGATCGACCGGGGAGCTGTTTTTT.

This clonotype occurred many times. The rearrangement joins TRBV20-1 to TRBJ1-5; perhaps TRBD1 as D (5 bases). CDR3 size: 12 residues. Germline-derived CDR1 and CDR2 are DFQATT and SNEGSKA (reference sequence). The V end was cut by 3 bases, the J end by 4 bases, with 7 bases between. CDR3 amino acids: CSARGGNQPQHF. CDR3 coding DNA: TGCAGTGCTAGGGGGGGGAATCAGCCCCAGCATTTT.

This clonotype was seen only a few times. The DNA for the CDR3 is TGTGCCAGCAGCTTAGCCCCACTAGCGTCGGCCTACGAGCAGTACTTC. Its protein is CASSLAPLASAYEQYF. V gene TRBV7-2 combines with J gene TRBJ2-7; 7 positions match TRBD2. This CDR3 contains 16 residues. CDR1 SGHTA and CDR2 FQGNSA come from the germline V gene. The junction had 7 bases not matched to a gene; V was cut back by 0 bases and J by 2 bases. Filled out from reference TRBV7-2 and TRBJ2-7, the complete variable domain reads GAGVSQSPSNKVTEKGKDVELRCDPISGHTALYWYRQSLGQGLEFLIYFQGNSAPDKSGLPSDRFSAERTGGSVSTLTIQRTQQEDSAVYLCASSLAPLASAYEQYFGPGTRLTVT.

This clonotype was seen at least ten times. DNA for the CDR3: TGTGCCTGGAGTCGACTAGCGGTATCCTACAATGAGCAGTTCTTC. Translated, it gives CAWSRLAVSYNEQFF. The V call is TRBV30, the J call TRBJ2-1; 9 bases match TRBD2. This CDR3 has 15 amino acids. V was pared by 2 bases and J by 1 base, with 3 bases of the junction left unmatched. The germline V gene has CDR1 GTSNPN and CDR2 SVGIG (reference sequence).

This clonotype showed up just a few times. This chain uses TRBV11-3 with TRBJ2-7, with D possibly matching TRBD1 (6 bases). This CDR3 spans 13 amino acids. Trimming left V 3 bases short and J 6 bases short, with 12 bases between. Germline V gene sequence: CDR1 SGHNT, CDR2 YENEEA. The CDR3 protein is CASSFTGSGEQYV. The CDR3, as DNA: TGTGCCAGCAGCTTTACAGGGAGCGGCGAGCAGTACGTC.

The J gene is TRBJ2-5, the V gene TRBV14, with 10 bases identical to TRBD2. Per germline, CDR1 SGHDN and CDR2 FVKESK. This CDR3 contains 16 residues. The V segment lost 4 bases and the J segment 5 bases; nucleotides outside the gene matches: 10. The CDR3 is CASSPWTSGSAETQYF. The CDR3 region has the DNA TGTGCCAGCAGCCCGTGGACTAGCGGCTCTGCGGAGACCCAGTACTTC.